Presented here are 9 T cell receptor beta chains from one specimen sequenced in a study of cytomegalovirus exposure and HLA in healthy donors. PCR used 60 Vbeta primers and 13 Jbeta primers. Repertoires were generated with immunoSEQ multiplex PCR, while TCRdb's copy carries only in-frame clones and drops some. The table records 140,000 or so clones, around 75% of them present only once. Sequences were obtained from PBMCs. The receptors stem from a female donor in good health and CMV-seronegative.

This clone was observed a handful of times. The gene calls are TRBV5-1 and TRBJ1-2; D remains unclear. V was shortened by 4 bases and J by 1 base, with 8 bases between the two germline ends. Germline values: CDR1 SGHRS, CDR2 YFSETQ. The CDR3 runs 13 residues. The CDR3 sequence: CASSPGINYGYTF. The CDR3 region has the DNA TGCGCCAGCAGCCCGGGGATTAACTATGGCTACACCTTC. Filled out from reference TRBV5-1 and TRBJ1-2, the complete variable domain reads KAGVTQTPRYLIKTRGQQVTLSCSPISGHRSVSWYQQTPGQGLQFLFEYFSETQRNKGNFPGRFSGRQFSNSRSEMNVSTLELGDSALYLCASSPGINYGYTFGSGTRLTVV.

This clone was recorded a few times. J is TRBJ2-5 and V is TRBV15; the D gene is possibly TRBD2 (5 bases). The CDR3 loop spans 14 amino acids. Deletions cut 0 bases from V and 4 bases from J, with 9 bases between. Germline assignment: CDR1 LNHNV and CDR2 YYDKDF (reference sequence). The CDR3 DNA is TGTGCCACCAGCAGAGAGCACGGAGGAGAGACCCAGTACTTC. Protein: CATSREHGGETQYF.

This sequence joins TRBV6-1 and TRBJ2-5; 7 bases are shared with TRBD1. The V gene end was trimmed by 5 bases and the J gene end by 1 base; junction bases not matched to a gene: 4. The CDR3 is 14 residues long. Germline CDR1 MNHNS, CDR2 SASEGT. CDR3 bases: TGTGCCAGCAGTAGGACAGGCCTCCAAGAGACCCAGTACTTC. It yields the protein CASSRTGLQETQYF.

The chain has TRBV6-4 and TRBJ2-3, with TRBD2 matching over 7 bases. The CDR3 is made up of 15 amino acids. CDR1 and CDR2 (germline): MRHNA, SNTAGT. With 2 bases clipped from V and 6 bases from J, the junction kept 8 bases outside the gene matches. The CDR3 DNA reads TGTGCCAGCAGTGACGGCGGGAGCGGATACGATACGCAGTATTTT. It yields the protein CASSDGGSGYDTQYF.

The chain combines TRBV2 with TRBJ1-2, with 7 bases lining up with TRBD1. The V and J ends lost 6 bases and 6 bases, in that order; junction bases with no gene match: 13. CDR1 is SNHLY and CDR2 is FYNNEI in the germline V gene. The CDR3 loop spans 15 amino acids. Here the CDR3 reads CASSSSRGQRNGYTF. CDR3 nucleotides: TGTGCCAGCAGCAGTTCGAGGGGGCAGAGGAATGGCTACACCTTC.

CDR3 DNA: TGTGCCACCCAAGAAAGGACAGGCAAAGACAATGAGCAGTTCTTC. This sequence encodes CATQERTGKDNEQFF. This chain connects TRBV7-9 to TRBJ2-1; 7 bases agree with TRBD1. Germline values: CDR1 SEHNR, CDR2 FQNEAQ (reference sequence). J was trimmed by 5 bases and V by 10 bases; bases with no gene match: 14. This CDR3 is 15 amino acids long.

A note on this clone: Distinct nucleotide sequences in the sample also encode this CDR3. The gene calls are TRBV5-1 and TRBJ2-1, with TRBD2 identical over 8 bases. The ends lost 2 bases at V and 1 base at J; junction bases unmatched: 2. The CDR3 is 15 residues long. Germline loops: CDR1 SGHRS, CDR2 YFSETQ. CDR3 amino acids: CASSFSGVSYNEQFF. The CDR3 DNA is TGCGCCAGCAGCTTTAGCGGGGTATCCTACAATGAGCAGTTCTTC.

CDR3 region: CASSLVVAGGGNEQFF. The CDR3 DNA follows: TGCGCCAGCAGCTTGGTAGTTGCGGGAGGGGGGAATGAGCAGTTCTTC. The chain joins TRBV5-1 to TRBJ2-1, with 9 bases fitting TRBD2. This CDR3 region has 16 residues. Losses at the gene ends were 0 bases for V and 7 bases for J; bases not matched to a gene: 8. CDR1 and CDR2 from the germline V gene are SGHRS and YFSETQ. The variable domain in full, completed from reference TRBV5-1 and TRBJ2-1, reads KAGVTQTPRYLIKTRGQQVTLSCSPISGHRSVSWYQQTPGQGLQFLFEYFSETQRNKGNFPGRFSGRQFSNSRSEMNVSTLELGDSALYLCASSLVVAGGGNEQFFGPGTRLTVL.

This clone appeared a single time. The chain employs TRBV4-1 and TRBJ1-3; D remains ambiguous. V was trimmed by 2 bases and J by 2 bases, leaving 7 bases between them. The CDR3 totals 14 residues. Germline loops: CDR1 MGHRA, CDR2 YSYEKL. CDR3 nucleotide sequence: TGCGCCAGCAGCCAACAGGCGACTGGAAACACCATATATTTT. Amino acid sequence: CASSQQATGNTIYF.